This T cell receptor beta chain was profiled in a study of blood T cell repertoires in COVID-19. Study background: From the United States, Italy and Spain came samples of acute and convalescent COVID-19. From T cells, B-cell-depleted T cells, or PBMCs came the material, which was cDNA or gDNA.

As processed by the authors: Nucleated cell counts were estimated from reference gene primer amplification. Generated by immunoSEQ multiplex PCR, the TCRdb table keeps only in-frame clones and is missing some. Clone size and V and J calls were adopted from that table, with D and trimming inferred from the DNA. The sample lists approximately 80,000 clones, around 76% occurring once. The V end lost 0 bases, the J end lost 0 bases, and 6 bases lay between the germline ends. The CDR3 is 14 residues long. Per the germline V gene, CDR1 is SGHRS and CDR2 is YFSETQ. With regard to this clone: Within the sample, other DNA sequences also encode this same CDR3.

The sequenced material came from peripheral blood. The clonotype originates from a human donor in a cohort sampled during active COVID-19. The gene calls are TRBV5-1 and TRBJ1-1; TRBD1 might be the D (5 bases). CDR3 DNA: TGCGCCAGCAGCTTGGAAGGGGTGAACACTGAAGCTTTCTTT. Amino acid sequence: CASSLEGVNTEAFF.